These 20 T cell receptor beta chains were all obtained from the same sample, sequenced in a study of shared clonotypes between healthy human individuals. Libraries were prepared by immunoSEQ multiplex PCR; TCRdb keeps only in-frame clonotypes and omits some of them. The sample consists of some 680,000 clones, 55% to 85% of them appearing once. Material for sequencing was memory CD4+ T cells sorted from blood. Noted subset: CD45RA-negative fraction. The receptors shown here come from a woman younger than 45 in good health.

V gene TRBV19 combines with J gene TRBJ1-1, with D maybe TRBD1 (6 bases). CDR3 length: 14 residues. Trimming stripped 5 bases from V and 8 bases from J, with 18 bases between. Germline V gives CDR1 LNHDA, CDR2 SQIVND (reference sequence). This CDR3 is CASSLHLQGDEAFF. The CDR3 DNA sequence: TGTGCCAGTAGTCTTCACCTACAGGGTGACGAAGCTTTCTTT.

The chain uses TRBV27 and TRBJ2-7; D is ambiguous. Germline V gene data show CDR1 as MNHEY and CDR2 as SMNVEV (reference sequence). V was cut by 2 bases and J by 5 bases, with 13 bases left in between. There are 14 residues in the CDR3. CDR3 coding DNA: TGTGCCAGCAGTTTAGTGCGCGATCGAGACGAGCAGTACTTC. The encoded protein is CASSLVRDRDEQYF.

The table lists this clone with a count of one. This may stem from a read error, because a much larger clone lies one nucleotide away. This rearrangement joins TRBV28 to TRBJ2-5; 7 nucleotides match TRBD1. The CDR3 contains 16 residues. The germline V gene has CDR1 MDHEN and CDR2 SYDVKM. CDR3 region: CAGSLPGTARQETQYF. The CDR3 region has the DNA TGTGCCGGCAGTCTTCCCGGGACAGCCAGACAAGAGACCCAGTACTTC.

The V call is TRBV5-1, the J call TRBJ2-6; no definite D call. This CDR3 has 16 amino acids. The germline V and J ends were trimmed by 4 bases and 0 bases, with 11 bases remaining between them. Germline assignment: CDR1 SGHRS and CDR2 YFSETQ. The CDR3, as DNA: TGCGCCAGCAGCAACCGTCAAAGCTCTGGGGCCAACGTCCTGACTTTC. It yields the protein CASSNRQSSGANVLTF.

The chain employs TRBV15 and TRBJ1-3, with a possible D match to TRBD1 (6 bases). V was shortened by 3 bases and J by 2 bases, with 14 bases between the two germline ends. Germline V gene lookup returns CDR1 LNHNV and CDR2 YYDKDF (reference sequence). The CDR3 loop spans 16 amino acids. The CDR3 here is CATSSRSQGAGNTIYF. DNA for the CDR3: TGTGCCACCAGCAGCCGATCACAGGGAGCTGGAAACACCATATATTTT.

This clone was counted a few times. The chain combines TRBV11-2 with TRBJ2-2, with unresolved D. Trimming left V 3 bases short and J 4 bases short, with 15 bases between. The CDR3 sequence is 16 residues long. The germline gives CDR1 SGHAT, CDR2 FQNNGV. CDR3 amino acids: CASSFKRARGTGELFF. CDR3 sequence (DNA): TGTGCCAGCAGCTTTAAGAGAGCTCGAGGCACCGGGGAGCTGTTTTTT.

This clone was counted between two and nine times. This chain uses TRBV28 with TRBJ2-1; 11 nucleotides align to TRBD2. J was trimmed by 8 bases and V by 10 bases; bases with no gene match: 13. CDR3 length equals 15 residues. Germline V gene data show CDR1 as MDHEN and CDR2 as SYDVKM. In DNA, the CDR3 is TGTGCCACCCTTTCTCCTAGCGGGAGGTTTTATGAGCAGTTCTTC. The encoded protein is CATLSPSGRFYEQFF.

This clone appeared a single time. The CDR3 is CASGITAERLAGVETQYF. DNA of the CDR3: TGTGCCAGCGGAATCACTGCCGAGAGACTAGCGGGAGTCGAGACCCAGTACTTC. V and J are TRBV28 and TRBJ2-5, with TRBD2 matching over 12 bases. The CDR3 consists of 18 residues. CDR1 and CDR2 (germline): MDHEN, SYDVKM. V was clipped by 8 bases and J by 5 bases; unmatched bases: 18.

The chain has TRBV6-1 and TRBJ2-3, with 7 positions matching TRBD2. Germline assignment: CDR1 MNHNS and CDR2 SASEGT. V dropped 7 bases and J dropped 4; count of bases not matched to a gene: 5. The CDR3 extends over 13 amino acids. CDR3 coding DNA: TGTGCCAGCACGGCGGGGAGGGCAGATACGCAGTATTTT. It translates to CASTAGRADTQYF.

In the case of this clone: The same CDR3 also results from other DNA sequences found in this sample. This rearrangement joins TRBV27 to TRBJ2-1, with TRBD2 matching over 7 bases. There are 15 residues in the CDR3. Unmatched junction bases numbered 3, after V lost 4 bases and J lost 0 bases. The germline V gene has CDR1 MNHEY and CDR2 SMNVEV (reference sequence). The CDR3 DNA is TGTGCCAGCAGTTCTAGCGGAAGCTCCTACAATGAGCAGTTCTTC. Its protein is CASSSSGSSYNEQFF.

This clone was counted between two and nine times. V is TRBV2 and J is TRBJ2-1, with D possibly matching TRBD2 (5 bases). Looked up from germline, CDR1 is SNHLY and CDR2 is FYNNEI. V lost 8 bases and J lost 7, with 6 bases in between. The CDR3 covers 10 residues. As DNA, the CDR3 is TGTGCCAGCTGGAGGAATGAGCAGTTCTTC. Encoded protein: CASWRNEQFF.

The count of this clone is one. The rearrangement uses TRBV14 and TRBJ2-3; 13 bases map to TRBD2. Looked up from germline, CDR1 is SGHDN and CDR2 is FVKESK. V shed 4 bases and J 1 base; nucleotides not matched to a gene: 5. The CDR3 has 17 residues. The CDR3 loop is CASSRRTSGSGTDTQYF. The CDR3 DNA reads TGTGCCAGCAGCCGTAGGACTAGCGGGAGTGGCACAGATACGCAGTATTTT.

This clone was seen just once. The gene calls are TRBV7-3 and TRBJ2-2; 8 bases are a match to TRBD1. CDR1 and CDR2 from the germline V gene are SGHTA and FQGTGA. With 5 bases clipped from V and 7 bases from J, the junction kept 9 bases outside the gene matches. The CDR3 length is 15 residues. CDR3 nucleotide sequence: TGTGCCAGCAGCCTCCGGACAGGGATAGGCGGGGAGCTGTTTTTT. Translating it yields CASSLRTGIGGELFF.

This chain uses TRBV11-2 with TRBJ1-5; TRBD1 might be the D (5 bases). Germline-derived CDR1 and CDR2 are SGHAT and FQNNGV. The CDR3 has 15 residues. V was shortened by 1 base and J by 0 bases, with 7 bases between the two germline ends. DNA for the CDR3: TGTGCCAGCAGCTTAGCAGGGAATAGCAATCAGCCCCAGCATTTT. Translation: CASSLAGNSNQPQHF. Based on the CDR3 plus reference TRBV11-2 and TRBJ1-5, the full variable domain is EAGVAQSPRYKIIEKRQSVAFWCNPISGHATLYWYQQILGQGPKLLIQFQNNGVVDDSQLPKDRFSAERLKGVDSTLKIQPAKLEDSAVYLCASSLAGNSNQPQHFGDGTRLSIL.

The chain has TRBV14 and TRBJ1-4, with 10 nucleotides matching TRBD1. Per germline, CDR1 SGHDN and CDR2 FVKESK. This CDR3 is 17 amino acids long. With V trimmed by 1 base and J by 7 bases, 9 bases remained unmatched. CDR3 region: CASSQVPGQGHGEKLFF. The CDR3 DNA reads TGTGCCAGCAGCCAAGTACCGGGACAGGGGCACGGTGAAAAACTGTTTTTT. Looking up the rest from reference TRBV14 and TRBJ1-4 gives the full variable domain: EAGVTQFPSHSVIEKGQTVTLRCDPISGHDNLYWYRRVMGKEIKFLLHFVKESKQDESGMPNNRFLAERTGGTYSTLKVQPAELEDSGVYFCASSQVPGQGHGEKLFFGSGTQLSVL.

The CDR3: CASTLPGRDGYTF. In DNA form, the CDR3 reads TGTGCCAGCACCCTTCCCGGGCGCGATGGCTACACCTTC. V usage is TRBV28 and J usage is TRBJ1-2; D not certain. This CDR3 comprises 13 residues. Germline lookup yields CDR1 MDHEN and CDR2 SYDVKM. Trimming removed 7 bases from V and 6 bases from J, with 15 bases in between.

J is TRBJ2-5 and V is TRBV5-4; D is possibly TRBD1 or TRBD2 (6 bases each). CDR3 size: 15 residues. Trimming stripped 1 base from V and 4 bases from J, with 14 bases between. The germline gives CDR1 SGHNT, CDR2 YYREEE (reference sequence). The CDR3 reads CASSLSGGLVETQYF. The CDR3, as DNA: TGTGCCAGCAGCTTGAGTGGGGGGCTAGTAGAGACCCAGTACTTC.

The chain joins TRBV5-1 to TRBJ1-2; 8 bases match TRBD1. From germline, CDR1 is SGHRS and CDR2 YFSETQ. Unmatched junction bases numbered 6, after V lost 4 bases and J lost 1 base. CDR3 size: 15 residues. The CDR3 sequence: CASSVQGDVNYGYTF. The DNA of the CDR3 is TGCGCCAGCAGCGTACAGGGGGACGTTAACTATGGCTACACCTTC.

The chain joins TRBV19 to TRBJ2-5; D could derive from TRBD1 or TRBD2 (6 bases each). V was clipped by 6 bases and J by 5 bases, with 16 bases between them. Germline values: CDR1 LNHDA, CDR2 SQIVND (reference sequence). The CDR3 totals 14 residues. In DNA form, the CDR3 reads TGTGCCAGTAGCCCCGGGAGAGGGGGTGAGACCCAGTACTTC. It codes for CASSPGRGGETQYF.

This clone was recorded many times. In the same sample, other DNA sequences code for this CDR3. For the CDR3, the DNA is TGCGCCAGCAGCCGAGGGGGCTCTCCGACTATGAACACTGAAGCTTTCTTT. Amino acid sequence: CASSRGGSPTMNTEAFF. The chain carries TRBV5-1 and TRBJ1-1, with 7 bases identical to TRBD1. Trimming at V came to 4 bases and at J to 0 bases, leaving 12 bases not matched to a gene. This CDR3 region has 17 residues. The V gene's germline CDR1 is SGHRS and CDR2 YFSETQ.